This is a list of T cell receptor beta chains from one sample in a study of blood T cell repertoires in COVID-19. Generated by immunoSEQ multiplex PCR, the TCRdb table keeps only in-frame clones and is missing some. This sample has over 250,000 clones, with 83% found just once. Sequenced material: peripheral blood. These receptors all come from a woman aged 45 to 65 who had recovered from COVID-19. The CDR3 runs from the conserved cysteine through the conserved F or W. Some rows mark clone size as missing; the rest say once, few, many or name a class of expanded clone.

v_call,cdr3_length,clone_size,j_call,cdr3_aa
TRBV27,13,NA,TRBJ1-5,CASSRQGLEPQHF
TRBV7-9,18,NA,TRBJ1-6,CASSFTPGGPPLESPLHF
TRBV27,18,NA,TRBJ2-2,CASSRGGRGHPGTGELFF
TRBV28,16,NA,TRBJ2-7,CASSLSLVGANYEQYF
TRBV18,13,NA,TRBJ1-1,CASSLRQGERAFF
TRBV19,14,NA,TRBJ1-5,CASSIGELHQPQHF
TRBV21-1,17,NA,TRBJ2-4,CASSTSGTSLAKNIQYF
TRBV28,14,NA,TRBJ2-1,CASSLSQGNNEQFF
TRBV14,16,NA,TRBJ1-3,CASSQEIARAGNTIYF
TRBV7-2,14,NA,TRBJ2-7,CASSFGTGEYEQYF
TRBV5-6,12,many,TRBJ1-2,CASSLGDYGYTF
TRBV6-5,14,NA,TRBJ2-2,CASISTGFTGELFF
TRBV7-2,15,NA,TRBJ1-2,CASSSGQGQYYGYTF
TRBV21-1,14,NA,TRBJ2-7,CASIKQAQGYEQYF
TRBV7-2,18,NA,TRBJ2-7,CASSTPDVRAIPTYEQYF
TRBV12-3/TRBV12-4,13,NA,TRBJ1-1,CASSSGQGFEAFF
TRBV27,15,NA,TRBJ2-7,CASSATGGQGYEQYF
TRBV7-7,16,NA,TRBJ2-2,CASSSTGGPNTGELFF
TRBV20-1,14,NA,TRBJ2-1,CSASRTSGSNEQFF
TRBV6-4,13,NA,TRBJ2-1,CASSTGLHGEQFF
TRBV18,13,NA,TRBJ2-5,CASSGGNQETQYF
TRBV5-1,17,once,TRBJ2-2,CASSWAPTGGAGGELFF
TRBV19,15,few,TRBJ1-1,CASSRLKIAGTEAFF
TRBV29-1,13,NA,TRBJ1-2,CSVDVTGSYGYTF
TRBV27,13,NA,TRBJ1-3,CASSLTAGNTIYF
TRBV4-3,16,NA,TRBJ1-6,CASSQDLFTPASPLHF
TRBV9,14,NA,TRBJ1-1,CASSVRQDRTEAFF
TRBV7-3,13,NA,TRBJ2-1,CASSSAGGTEQFF
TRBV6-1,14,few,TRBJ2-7,CASKGASLVYEQYF
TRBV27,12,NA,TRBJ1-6,CASKDRNSPLHF
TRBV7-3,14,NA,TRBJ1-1,CASSRQGRNTEAFF
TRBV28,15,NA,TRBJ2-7,CASSPATGGAYEQYF
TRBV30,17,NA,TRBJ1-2,CAWSSTGNPQANYGYTF